The T cell receptor (beta chain) under discussion was sequenced for a study of CD8 T cells in ankylosing spondylitis. Study-level findings and limits: Among TCR beta sequences, a motif of under ten highly homologous variants appeared characteristic of ankylosing spondylitis blood.

The CDR3 runs 13 residues. In germline, CDR1 is MNHNY, CDR2 SVGAGI (reference sequence). The V end was cut by 11 bases, the J end by 7 bases, with 21 bases between. Turning to this clonotype: The antigen remains unidentified.

Via MiXCR, TCRdb re-called the 5' RACE reads, giving one row per CDR3 protein. The sample yields about 200,000 distinct CDR3 sequences, 7% to 8% seen once. Sequencing was carried out using blood, either unsorted or a sorted T cell fraction (not recorded which). The genes are TRBV6-6 and TRBJ2-7; D is unresolved. The clonotype was recovered from a male donor with ankylosing spondylitis. CDR3 protein: CAAGVNALSEQYF. Written as DNA, the CDR3 is TGTGCCGCCGGCGTGAACGCCTTGAGTGAGCAGTACTTC.